The text below deals with one T cell receptor beta chain. The data derive from a study of blood T cell repertoires in COVID-19. Study summary: The study drew acute and convalescent COVID-19 samples from the United States, Italy and Spain. Sources were T cells, B-cell-depleted T cells, or PBMCs; the material itself was cDNA or gDNA.

The authors' processing: Amplification with reference gene primers provided the estimates of nucleated cell counts. This table comes from immunoSEQ multiplex PCR, and its TCRdb copy is limited to in-frame clones, with some not included. V, J and clone size reflect that table, while D and trimming were determined from the DNA. The table records roughly 230,000 clones, about 88% of them present only once. This CDR3 has 15 amino acids. Germline values: CDR1 MNHNY, CDR2 SVGAGI (reference sequence). V lost 5 bases and J lost 5, with 17 bases in between. The specimen was peripheral blood. The TCR originated in a woman in her thirties or forties who had recovered from COVID-19. The chain carries TRBV6-6 and TRBJ2-3, with D maybe TRBD1 (5 bases). CDR3 residues: CASSPPPGWGDTQYF. In DNA, the CDR3 is TGTGCCAGCAGTCCCCCCCCAGGGTGGGGAGATACGCAGTATTTT.